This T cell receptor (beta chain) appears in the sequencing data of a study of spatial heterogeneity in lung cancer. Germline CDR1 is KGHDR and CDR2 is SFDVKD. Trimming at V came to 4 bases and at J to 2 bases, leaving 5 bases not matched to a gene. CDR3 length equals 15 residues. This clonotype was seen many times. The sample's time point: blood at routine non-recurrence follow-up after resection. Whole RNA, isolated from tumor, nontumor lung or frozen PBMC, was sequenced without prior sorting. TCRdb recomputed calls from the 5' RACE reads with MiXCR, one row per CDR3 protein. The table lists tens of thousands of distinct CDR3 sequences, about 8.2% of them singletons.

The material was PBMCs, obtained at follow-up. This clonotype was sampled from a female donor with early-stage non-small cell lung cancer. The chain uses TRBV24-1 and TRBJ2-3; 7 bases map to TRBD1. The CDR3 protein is CATSDLGQTTDTQYF. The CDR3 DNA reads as TGTGCCACCAGTGACCTGGGACAGACCACAGATACGCAGTATTTT.